The 29 T cell receptor beta chains below come from one sample, sequenced in a study of Ad26.COV2.S vaccination and SARS-CoV-2 variants. Sequenced by immunoSEQ multiplex PCR; TCRdb stores in-frame clones only, minus some. The table lists around 250,000 clones, 87% of them singletons. Treatment specified: over 15 received Ad26.COV2.S at low or high dose, single or two shots; 5 received placebo; per-sample allocation not given. It was on day 63 after the first vaccine or placebo injection that samples were taken. Sequenced here: peripheral blood, sampled in a trial of Ad26.COV2.S vaccine versus placebo. The receptors derive from a person aged 18-60 years who received the Ad26.COV2.S COVID-19 vaccine or a placebo.

The rearrangement uses TRBV7-3 and TRBJ2-7; 8 bases agree with TRBD1. This CDR3 region has 16 residues. Trimming cost V 3 bases and J 2 bases; bases outside gene matches: 9. In germline, CDR1 is SGHTA, CDR2 FQGTGA. The CDR3 loop is CASSFTGTGMTYEQYV. The CDR3 nucleotides are TGTGCCAGCAGCTTTACCGGGACAGGTATGACCTACGAGCAGTACGTC.

The V and J genes are TRBV13 and TRBJ2-3, with 7 bases that match TRBD1. Germline trimming cut 5 bases from V and 0 bases from J; bases unmatched to any gene: 11. The CDR3 has 17 residues. Germline V lookup: CDR1 PRHDT, CDR2 FYEKMQ (reference sequence). The CDR3 is CASSVRDRVSSTDTQYF. The CDR3 nucleotides read TGTGCCAGCAGCGTACGGGACAGAGTTTCTAGCACAGATACGCAGTATTTT.

This clone was seen only once. This sequence joins TRBV30 and TRBJ1-5; D remains unclear. The germline V gene has CDR1 GTSNPN and CDR2 SVGIG (reference sequence). The germline V and J ends were trimmed by 2 bases and 6 bases, with 14 bases remaining between them. CDR3 length: 14 residues. CDR3 amino acids: CAWSLMEGTQPQHF. CDR3 DNA: TGTGCCTGGAGTCTTATGGAGGGAACTCAGCCCCAGCATTTT.

The V and J genes are TRBV6-2 or TRBV6-3 and TRBJ1-5; 7 positions agree with TRBD1. V shed 5 bases, J shed 4 bases, and the junction held 11 bases outside the gene matches. CDR3 length: 16 amino acids. In germline, CDR1 is MNHEY, CDR2 SVGEGT. Here the CDR3 DNA reads TGTGCCAGCAGTACCCGACGTCGGACAGGAAATCAGCCCCAGCATTTT. This encodes CASSTRRRTGNQPQHF.

This clone was recorded a few times. The chain employs TRBV6-4 and TRBJ2-7, with 8 bases fitting TRBD2. Looked up from germline, CDR1 is MRHNA and CDR2 is SNTAGT. With V trimmed by 8 bases and J by 0 bases, 18 bases remained unmatched. The length of the CDR3 is 18 residues. In DNA, the CDR3 is TGTGCCAGCCCTAAGAGGGTAGCGGGACCACGCCACTCCTACGAGCAGTACGTC. Translated: CASPKRVAGPRHSYEQYV.

V is TRBV19 and J is TRBJ1-2; the D gene is possibly TRBD1 (6 bases). This CDR3 is built from 13 residues. Germline lookup yields CDR1 LNHDA and CDR2 SQIVND (reference sequence). The V end was cut by 11 bases, the J end by 7 bases, with 20 bases between. CDR3 in amino acids: CAAGTQIEGGYTF. The CDR3 DNA is TGTGCCGCAGGGACACAAATAGAGGGTGGCTACACCTTC. Based on the CDR3 plus reference TRBV19 and TRBJ1-2, the full variable domain is DGGITQSPKYLFRKEGQNVTLSCEQNLNHDAMYWYRQDPGQGLRLIYYSQIVNDFQKGDIAEGYSVSREKKESFPLTVTSAQKNPTAFYLCAAGTQIEGGYTFGSGTRLTVV.

The chain carries TRBV30 and TRBJ2-3; the D is unclear. Trimming removed 0 bases from V and 7 bases from J, with 5 bases in between. The CDR3 covers 11 residues. CDR1 and CDR2 (germline): GTSNPN, SVGIG (reference sequence). As DNA, the CDR3 is TGTGCCTGGAGTGTACCGAATACGCAGTATTTT. Protein sequence: CAWSVPNTQYF.

The chain couples TRBV7-2 to TRBJ1-2; no firm D call. CDR3 length: 16 amino acids. Germline-derived CDR1 and CDR2 are SGHTA and FQGNSA. Trimming stripped 0 bases from V and 4 bases from J, with 15 bases between. CDR3: CASSLASQEKGYGYTF. The CDR3 DNA sequence: TGTGCCAGCAGCTTAGCCTCCCAGGAGAAAGGCTATGGCTACACCTTC.

The chain's CDR3 is CASSQGGISLYGYTF. The CDR3 DNA reads as TGTGCCAGCAGCCAAGGGGGTATTAGCCTCTATGGCTACACCTTC. The J gene is TRBJ1-2, the V gene TRBV3-1 (or the pseudogene TRBV3-2); no clear D gene. V was trimmed by 1 base and J by 4 bases, leaving 13 bases between them. Germline CDR1 and CDR2: LGHDT and YNNKEL (reference sequence). The CDR3 runs 15 residues.

This clone was counted a single time. The CDR3 bases are TGTGCCATCAGTGAGTCCCTAGCGGAAGCTCAGCCCCAGCATTTT. This codes for CAISESLAEAQPQHF. The V call is TRBV10-3, the J call TRBJ1-5; D call uncertain. CDR1 ENHRY and CDR2 SYGVKD come from the germline V gene. The CDR3 covers 15 residues. Trimming removed 0 bases from V and 6 bases from J, with 12 bases in between.

This rearrangement joins TRBV5-1 to TRBJ2-5, with TRBD2 matching 12 bases. The CDR3 runs to 15 residues. Germline CDR1 is SGHRS and CDR2 is YFSETQ. The trim removed 7 bases at V and 4 bases at J, leaving 8 bases unmatched. As DNA, the CDR3 is TGCGCCAGCCAACCGAAACTAGCGGGGGGAGAGACCCAGTACTTC. It encodes CASQPKLAGGETQYF.

The chain couples TRBV7-3 to TRBJ2-3; tentative D call: TRBD1 (6 bases). The CDR3 extends over 16 amino acids. CDR1 and CDR2 from the germline V gene are SGHTA and FQGTGA. Trimming left V 5 bases short and J 0 bases short, with 15 bases between. The DNA of the CDR3 is TGTGCCAGCAGCCCACTAGGGGGATATAGCACAGATACGCAGTATTTT. It encodes CASSPLGGYSTDTQYF.

In DNA form, the CDR3 reads TGTGCCAGCAGCCCCGCGCTGGGACAGGCCTACGAGCAGTACTTC. Amino acids: CASSPALGQAYEQYF. The chain combines TRBV5-4 with TRBJ2-7, with 8 bases aligning to TRBD1. The CDR3 spans 15 residues. V was pared by 4 bases and J by 2 bases, with 8 bases of the junction left unmatched. Germline V gives CDR1 SGHNT, CDR2 YYREEE (reference sequence).

The chain couples TRBV18 to TRBJ2-7; D is uncertain. The V end was cut by 3 bases, the J end by 3 bases, with 9 bases between. In germline, CDR1 is KGHSH, CDR2 LQKENI. The length of the CDR3 is 13 residues. CDR3 sequence reads: CASSPYTDYEQYF. The DNA for the CDR3 is TGTGCCAGCTCACCGTATACAGACTACGAGCAGTACTTC.

V gene TRBV7-8 combines with J gene TRBJ1-1; a possible D gene is TRBD1 (5 bases). This CDR3 contains 15 residues. Germline V gene sequence: CDR1 SGHVS, CDR2 FQNEAQ. Trimming shortened V by 3 bases and J by 2 bases, and 13 bases separated the two germline ends. The CDR3 nucleotides are TGTGCCAGCAGCTTGGGGGGGGGAGCAAACACTGAAGCTTTCTTT. It translates to CASSLGGGANTEAFF.

The V and J genes are TRBV3-1 (or the pseudogene TRBV3-2) and TRBJ2-3; TRBD2 aligns across 9 bases. The CDR3 covers 13 residues. Germline V gives CDR1 LGHDT, CDR2 YNNKEL (reference sequence). Trimming cost V 1 base and J 11 bases; bases outside gene matches: 4. The CDR3 nucleotides are TGTGCCAGCAGCCAAGGTCAAGCGGGGGGGCAGTATTTT. Amino acid sequence: CASSQGQAGGQYF.

The chain is built from TRBV5-1 and TRBJ2-3; D unresolved. Trimming removed 4 bases at V and 2 bases at J, with 11 bases between. Germline V gene lookup returns CDR1 SGHRS and CDR2 YFSETQ. The CDR3 has 14 residues. CDR3 sequence: CASSPAALTDTQYF. CDR3 DNA sequence: TGCGCCAGCAGCCCGGCGGCCCTCACAGATACGCAGTATTTT.

The rearrangement uses TRBV4-2 and TRBJ1-1; no firm D call. CDR3 length: 14 residues. The V end was cut by 5 bases, the J end by 8 bases, with 18 bases between. Germline V CDR1 and CDR2: LGHNA, YNFKEQ. Here the CDR3 DNA reads TGTGCCAGCAGCTCGTTATTTGAGACGAGAGAAGCTTTCTTT. It translates to CASSSLFETREAFF.

This clone turned up a few times. This rearrangement joins TRBV7-9 to TRBJ1-1; 8 bases are a match to TRBD1. Trimming removed 3 bases from V and 7 bases from J; junction bases left unmatched: 13. Per the germline V gene, CDR1 is SEHNR and CDR2 is FQNEAQ (reference sequence). The CDR3 has 16 amino acids. CDR3 coding DNA: TGTGCCAGCAGCTTGTCCGGTGTAGACAGGGGAGTTGAAGCTTTCTTT. Residues: CASSLSGVDRGVEAFF.

This chain joins TRBV3-1 (or the pseudogene TRBV3-2) and TRBJ2-1; 10 positions match TRBD2. CDR3 size: 15 residues. Unmatched junction bases numbered 5, after V lost 9 bases and J lost 0 bases. Germline CDR1 is LGHDT and CDR2 is YNNKEL (reference sequence). The CDR3 nucleotides read TGTGCCAGGAAAGCGGGAGGGAGCTCCTACAATGAGCAGTTCTTC. Encoded protein: CARKAGGSSYNEQFF.

V gene TRBV6-5 combines with J gene TRBJ1-5; D gene uncertain. This CDR3 is built from 13 residues. V was shortened by 0 bases and J by 4 bases, with 4 bases between the two germline ends. Germline CDR1 is MNHEY and CDR2 is SVGAGI. The CDR3: CASSYSVNQPQHF. DNA of the CDR3: TGTGCCAGCAGTTACTCAGTTAATCAGCCCCAGCATTTT.

This rearrangement joins TRBV3-1 (or the pseudogene TRBV3-2) to TRBJ2-6; unclear D gene. Germline CDR1 is LGHDT and CDR2 is YNNKEL (reference sequence). V lost 6 bases and J lost 4, with 19 bases in between. The CDR3 covers 17 residues. The CDR3 region has the DNA TGTGCCAGCAGTCGAAAAGAGGCAGGAGAGGGGGCCAACGTCCTGACTTTC. The encoded protein is CASSRKEAGEGANVLTF.

The chain carries TRBV5-1 and TRBJ1-3, with a tentative D call TRBD1 (6 bases). The V gene lost 0 bases and the J gene lost 0 bases, with 13 bases spanning the gap. The germline V gene encodes CDR1 SGHRS and CDR2 YFSETQ. The CDR3 is made up of 17 amino acids. The CDR3 region has the DNA TGCGCCAGCAGCTTGGCTTCCCAGGGGAGCTCTGGAAACACCATATATTTT. It codes for CASSLASQGSSGNTIYF.

The chain joins TRBV4-1 to TRBJ2-4; D remains ambiguous. The CDR3 runs to 17 residues. From germline, CDR1 is MGHRA and CDR2 YSYEKL. Trimming cost V 5 bases and J 1 base, with 18 bases left between them. The CDR3 coding sequence is TGCGCCAGCAGCACCTCGACCGGTCCCGGTGCCAAAAACATTCAGTACTTC. It specifies CASSTSTGPGAKNIQYF.

The chain employs TRBV7-9 and TRBJ2-7, with D perhaps matching TRBD2 (6 bases). From germline, CDR1 is SEHNR and CDR2 FQNEAQ (reference sequence). V lost 1 base to trimming and J lost 3 bases, with 13 bases between them. This CDR3 is 15 amino acids long. The DNA for the CDR3 is TGTGCCAGCAGCTTAGTGGAGGGGCATCGCTACGAGCAGTACTTC. Translated, it gives CASSLVEGHRYEQYF.

The gene calls are TRBV27 and TRBJ2-1, with 9 nucleotides matching TRBD2. Per germline, CDR1 MNHEY and CDR2 SMNVEV (reference sequence). The CDR3 is made up of 15 amino acids. With V trimmed by 3 bases and J by 9 bases, 9 bases remained unmatched. The chain's CDR3 is CASSLGAGGPIEQFF. The CDR3 DNA reads as TGTGCCAGCAGTTTGGGGGCGGGGGGGCCGATTGAGCAGTTCTTC.

This clone occurred once. V and J are TRBV5-6 and TRBJ2-5; D gene uncertain. This CDR3 region has 12 residues. Germline CDR1 reads SGHDT; CDR2 reads YYEEEE. The germline V and J ends were trimmed by 4 bases and 2 bases, with 6 bases remaining between them. This CDR3 reads CASSLGQETQYF. The CDR3 bases are TGTGCCAGCAGCCTTGGACAAGAGACCCAGTACTTC.

V gene TRBV23-1 combines with J gene TRBJ1-1; D is perhaps TRBD1 (6 bases). TRBV23-1 is given ORF status, its function remaining uncertain. V was pared by 11 bases and J by 5 bases, with 6 bases between. The CDR3 extends over 9 amino acids. CDR3 residues: CAQGTEAFF. For the CDR3, the DNA is TGCGCCCAGGGGACTGAAGCTTTCTTT.

This sequence joins TRBV7-3 and TRBJ2-1; TRBD2 agrees at 7 bases. The germline V gene has CDR1 SGHTA and CDR2 FQGTGA. J was trimmed by 5 bases and V by 4 bases; bases with no gene match: 2. The CDR3 totals 13 residues. The CDR3 nucleotides are TGTGCCAGCAGCTCCGGGACTAACAATGAGCAGTTCTTC. Encoded protein: CASSSGTNNEQFF.